The next 23 T cell receptor beta chains were all read from a single sample in a study of T cell responses to AZD1222 COVID-19 vaccine. Here immunoSEQ multiplex PCR was the method, and the copy in TCRdb shows in-frame clones only, minus some. The sample holds roughly 100,000 clones, more than 85% seen once. The material sequenced was peripheral blood, taken on day 0 of AZD1222 vaccination. The receptor set was obtained from an adult in good health.

The gene calls are TRBV2 and TRBJ2-1; D unresolved. Per germline, CDR1 SNHLY and CDR2 FYNNEI. V gave up 3 bases and J gave up 13 bases, with 10 bases separating them. This CDR3 is 11 amino acids long. CDR3 in amino acids: CASSDAISQFF. The CDR3, as DNA: TGTGCCAGCAGTGATGCGATATCCCAGTTCTTC.

CDR3 in amino acids: CASSLEKSLGEKLFF. The CDR3 DNA follows: TGTGCCAGCAGCTTAGAAAAAAGCCTGGGGGAAAAACTGTTTTTT. The chain is built from TRBV7-8 and TRBJ1-4; D is uncertain. The V end lost 1 base, the J end lost 8 bases, and 14 bases lay between the germline ends. The CDR3 covers 15 residues. The V gene's germline CDR1 is SGHVS and CDR2 FQNEAQ.

The rearrangement uses TRBV2 and TRBJ2-3; TRBD2 is a possible D gene (6 bases). CDR1 SNHLY and CDR2 FYNNEI come from the germline V gene. V shed 8 bases and J shed 1 base, with 16 bases lying between them. CDR3 length: 15 amino acids. The CDR3 DNA reads as TGTGCCAGCGACCCATCTAGCGCCGGCACAGATACGCAGTATTTT. Protein: CASDPSSAGTDTQYF.

The chain recombines TRBV20-1 with TRBJ1-1; 7 bases map to TRBD1. The V gene's germline CDR1 is DFQATT and CDR2 SNEGSKA (reference sequence). The CDR3 extends over 11 amino acids. The ends lost 5 bases at V and 8 bases at J; junction bases unmatched: 5. The CDR3: CSAARGLEAFF. As DNA, the CDR3 is TGCAGTGCTGCGAGGGGGCTCGAAGCTTTCTTT.

The chain recombines TRBV7-2 with TRBJ2-7; D possibly matches TRBD1 or TRBD2 (5 bases each). The CDR3 is 16 residues long. Per the germline V gene, CDR1 is SGHTA and CDR2 is FQGNSA. The germline V and J ends were trimmed by 4 bases and 2 bases, with 18 bases remaining between them. The DNA for the CDR3 is TGTGCCAGCAGCTCACGGGTGGGGGACGGGACCTACGAGCAGTACTTC. It codes for CASSSRVGDGTYEQYF.

CDR3 DNA: TGTGCCAGCAGCTTAGGATTGGGTGAAGCTTTCTTT. It specifies CASSLGLGEAFF. The J gene is TRBJ1-1, the V gene TRBV7-2; D ambiguous. V was trimmed by 1 base and J by 7 bases, leaving 7 bases between them. In germline, CDR1 is SGHTA, CDR2 FQGNSA. The CDR3 runs 12 residues.

The chain is built from TRBV27 and TRBJ1-1; D gene uncertain. Germline values: CDR1 MNHEY, CDR2 SMNVEV (reference sequence). Between the trimmed V and J ends, which lost 0 bases and 3 bases, there was a span of 8 bases. This CDR3 is built from 14 residues. The CDR3 sequence is CASSLSVSDTEAFF. DNA of the CDR3: TGTGCCAGCAGTTTATCGGTATCGGACACTGAAGCTTTCTTT.

This clone was observed a handful of times. The chain couples TRBV7-3 to TRBJ1-1; D is perhaps TRBD1 (5 bases). Germline V gene data show CDR1 as SGHTA and CDR2 as FQGTGA. CDR3 length equals 13 residues. V shed 8 bases and J shed 2 bases, with 12 bases lying between them. This CDR3 reads CASSKGPNTEAFF. The CDR3 DNA is TGTGCCAGCTCCAAGGGACCCAACACTGAAGCTTTCTTT. The full variable domain, rest sourced from reference TRBV7-3 and TRBJ1-1, is GAGVSQTPSNKVTEKGKYVELRCDPISGHTALYWYRQSLGQGPEFLIYFQGTGAADDSGLPNDRFFAVRPEGSVSTLKIQRTERGDSAVYLCASSKGPNTEAFFGQGTRLTVV.

This chain uses TRBV18 with TRBJ2-1; possibly TRBD1 for D (5 bases). In germline, CDR1 is KGHSH, CDR2 LQKENI. This CDR3 has 13 amino acids. V lost 5 bases and J 6 bases, leaving 11 bases between the germline ends. CDR3 nucleotides: TGTGCCAGCTCAAGGGGTAACTCCAATGAGCAGTTCTTC. The encoded protein is CASSRGNSNEQFF.

This rearrangement joins TRBV28 to TRBJ2-1; 11 nucleotides match TRBD2. J gave up 1 base and V 4 bases, and 9 bases lay outside the gene matches. Germline CDR1 is MDHEN and CDR2 is SYDVKM. The CDR3 runs 18 residues. The CDR3 loop reads CASSSTSGSGRSYNEQFF. CDR3 bases: TGTGCCAGCAGTTCCACTAGCGGGAGTGGGAGGTCCTACAATGAGCAGTTCTTC.

The table lists this clone with a count of one. The rearrangement links TRBV7-3 to TRBJ2-1; 11 bases are shared with TRBD2. The length of the CDR3 is 17 residues. The J segment lost 0 bases and the V segment lost 5 bases, leaving 6 bases of the junction unmatched. Looked up from germline, CDR1 is SGHTA and CDR2 is FQGTGA. CDR3 nucleotide sequence: TGTGCCAGCAGCATAGCGGGAGGGACCAGCTCCTACAATGAGCAGTTCTTC. Translated, it gives CASSIAGGTSSYNEQFF.

The genes are TRBV2 and TRBJ1-2; no clear D gene. Trimming stripped 3 bases from V and 13 bases from J, with 21 bases between. From germline, CDR1 is SNHLY and CDR2 FYNNEI. This CDR3 is 14 amino acids long. CDR3 protein: CASSDRVYGGIITF. CDR3 DNA: TGTGCCAGCAGTGACCGAGTCTATGGAGGGATAATCACCTTC.

The chain recombines TRBV7-2 with TRBJ1-5; D is unresolved. Germline lookup yields CDR1 SGHTA and CDR2 FQGNSA. V lost 2 bases, J lost 2 bases, and 13 bases lay in between. This CDR3 spans 16 amino acids. CDR3 sequence (DNA): TGTGCCAGCAGCTTATATCCCCCCCGCGGCAATCAGCCCCAGCATTTT. Residues: CASSLYPPRGNQPQHF.

The chain is built from TRBV4-2 and TRBJ1-3; D not resolved. Germline CDR1 and CDR2: LGHNA and YNFKEQ. V lost 6 bases, J lost 0 bases, and 18 bases lay in between. The CDR3 is made up of 17 amino acids. The CDR3 protein is CASSLTHQLVSGNTIYF. The CDR3 DNA reads TGTGCCAGCAGTCTAACCCACCAGCTAGTCTCTGGAAACACCATATATTTT.

The chain is built from TRBV5-4 and TRBJ2-5; 7 positions match TRBD1. J was trimmed by 5 bases and V by 4 bases; bases with no gene match: 5. There are 13 residues in the CDR3. The germline V gene encodes CDR1 SGHNT and CDR2 YYREEE (reference sequence). The CDR3, as DNA: TGTGCCAGCAGCCCGGACAGGCTTGAGACCCAGTACTTC. This codes for CASSPDRLETQYF.

The gene calls are TRBV28 and TRBJ2-5; D gene ambiguous. V was clipped by 4 bases and J by 3 bases, with 12 bases between them. This CDR3 has 14 amino acids. Germline CDR1 MDHEN, CDR2 SYDVKM. CDR3 sequence: CASSYIQAKETQYF. In DNA, the CDR3 is TGTGCCAGCAGTTACATCCAGGCAAAAGAGACCCAGTACTTC.

The chain employs TRBV12-3 or TRBV12-4 and TRBJ2-1; D remains unclear. The CDR3 is 12 residues long. Between the trimmed V and J ends, which lost 6 bases and 6 bases, there was a span of 9 bases. CDR3 coding DNA: TGTGCCAGCAGCCCCTGGGGCAATGAGCAGTTCTTC. Protein product: CASSPWGNEQFF.

The V and J genes are TRBV18 and TRBJ2-7, with D perhaps TRBD2 (7 bases). Trimming left V 2 bases short and J 6 bases short, with 17 bases between. CDR3 length: 15 residues. Germline V gives CDR1 KGHSH, CDR2 LQKENI. In DNA form, the CDR3 reads TGTGCCAGCTCACCAGCGCGGGGGCGGTTGGGCGAGCAGTACTTC. It specifies CASSPARGRLGEQYF.

This clone was recorded only once. The chain joins TRBV10-3 to TRBJ2-3; weak D call: TRBD1 (6 bases). The CDR3 sequence is 12 residues long. CDR1 is ENHRY, CDR2 SYGVKD, per germline. The V and J ends lost 3 bases and 6 bases respectively, with 7 bases between them. The DNA of the CDR3 is TGTGCCATCAGTGACAGGGGTGATACGCAGTATTTT. Protein product: CAISDRGDTQYF.

The chain combines TRBV25-1 with TRBJ2-1, with 8 nucleotides matching TRBD2. Germline V gives CDR1 MGHDK, CDR2 SYGVNS. J lost 0 bases, V lost 5 bases, and 12 bases had no gene match. The CDR3 is made up of 18 amino acids. The DNA of the CDR3 is TGTGCCAGCAGTCCCCGTTATGCGGGAGGCAGCTCCTACAATGAGCAGTTCTTC. As protein: CASSPRYAGGSSYNEQFF.

The rearrangement uses TRBV9 and TRBJ1-3; a possible D gene is TRBD1 (5 bases). The germline V gene has CDR1 SGDLS and CDR2 YYNGEE. CDR3 length equals 16 residues. The V gene lost 7 bases and the J gene lost 3 bases, with 20 bases spanning the gap. CDR3 amino acids: CASGGIARGLGNTIYF. The CDR3 region has the DNA TGTGCCAGCGGGGGGATCGCGAGGGGCCTTGGAAACACCATATATTTT.

The V and J genes are TRBV27 and TRBJ1-5; 8 positions match TRBD1. V shed 5 bases, J shed 5 bases, and the junction held 14 bases outside the gene matches. CDR3 size: 17 residues. In germline, CDR1 is MNHEY, CDR2 SMNVEV (reference sequence). The CDR3 spells CASSPSPGQGSYQPQHF. For the CDR3, the DNA is TGTGCCAGCAGTCCCAGCCCCGGACAGGGAAGCTATCAGCCCCAGCATTTT.

The chain links TRBV5-4 to TRBJ2-1, with D perhaps matching TRBD2 (5 bases). This CDR3 is 13 amino acids long. Germline V gives CDR1 SGHNT, CDR2 YYREEE (reference sequence). Trimming pared 3 bases from V and 10 bases from J, leaving 14 bases between. The CDR3: CASSSDSLGEQFF. CDR3 nucleotide sequence: TGTGCCAGCAGCTCGGACTCCCTTGGAGAGCAGTTCTTC. Variable domain in full (rest from reference TRBV5-4 and TRBJ2-1): ETGVTQSPTHLIKTRGQQVTLRCSSQSGHNTVSWYQQALGQGPQFIFQYYREEENGRGNFPPRFSGLQFPNYSSELNVNALELDDSALYLCASSSDSLGEQFFGPGTRLTVL.